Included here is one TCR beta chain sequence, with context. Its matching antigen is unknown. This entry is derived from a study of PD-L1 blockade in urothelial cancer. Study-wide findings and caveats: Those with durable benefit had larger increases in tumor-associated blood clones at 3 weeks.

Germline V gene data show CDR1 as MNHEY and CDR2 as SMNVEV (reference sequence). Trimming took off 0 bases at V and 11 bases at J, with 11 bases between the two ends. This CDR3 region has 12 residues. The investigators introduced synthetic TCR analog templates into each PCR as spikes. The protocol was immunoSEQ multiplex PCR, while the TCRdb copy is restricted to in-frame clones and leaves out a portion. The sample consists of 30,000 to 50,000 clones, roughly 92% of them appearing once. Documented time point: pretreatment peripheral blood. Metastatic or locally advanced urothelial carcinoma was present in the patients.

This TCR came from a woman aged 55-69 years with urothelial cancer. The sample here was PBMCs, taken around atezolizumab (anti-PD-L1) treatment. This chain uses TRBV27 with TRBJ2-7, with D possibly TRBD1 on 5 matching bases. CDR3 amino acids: CASSLSGRAKYF. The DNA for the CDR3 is TGTGCCAGCAGTTTATCGGGCAGGGCCAAGTACTTC.